This is a list of T cell receptor beta chains from one sample in a study of blood T cells in healthy people across ages. From the 5' RACE reads, TCRdb called clonotypes with MiXCR, one entry per CDR3 protein. In the table there are 1.5 million to 2 million distinct CDR3 sequences, just under 50% of which are singletons. The sequenced material came from blood. The receptor source for this set is a woman between 35 and 50 years old in good health. Each CDR3 is given with its conserved first and last residue. D genes are given only for firm matches. Only some rows state a clone size, as once, few, many or a class for expanded clones.

TRBJ2-1 | TRBV4-2 | TRBD2 | few | CASSQDASGGNEQFF | TGTGCCAGCAGCCAAGATGCTAGCGGGGGGAATGAGCAGTTCTTC
TRBJ1-3 | TRBV9 | . | . | CASSSRDGGNTIYF | TGTGCCAGCAGCAGCCGGGACGGTGGAAACACCATATATTTT
TRBJ1-5 | TRBV29-1 | . | many | CSVELGEGQPQHF | TGCAGCGTTGAGTTAGGGGAGGGTCAGCCCCAGCATTTT
TRBJ1-4 | TRBV20-1 | . | few | CSARGVGGVGKLFF | TGCAGTGCTAGAGGAGTCGGAGGGGTGGGAAAACTGTTTTTT
TRBJ2-5 | TRBV6-6 | TRBD1 | . | CASSQSTGGETQYF | TGTGCCAGCAGCCAATCTACAGGGGGCGAGACCCAGTACTTC
TRBJ2-1 | TRBV7-2 | TRBD1 | . | CASSTTGVGYNEQFF | TGTGCCAGCAGCACTACAGGGGTTGGATACAATGAGCAGTTCTTC
TRBJ2-3 | TRBV7-2 | . | few | CASSLGHPNTQYF | TGTGCCAGCAGCCTTGGACACCCAAATACGCAGTATTTT
TRBJ2-1 | TRBV3-1 | TRBD2 | few | CASSQDWFERGPYNEQFF | TGTGCCAGCAGCCAAGATTGGTTCGAGCGGGGACCTTACAATGAGCAGTTCTTC
TRBJ1-2 | TRBV6-5 | . | . | CASSYSEISDGYTF | TGTGCCAGCAGTTACTCAGAAATCTCCGACGGCTACACCTTC
TRBJ1-1 | TRBV28 | . | . | CASSSLSGWRNTEAFF | TGTGCCAGCAGTTCATTATCAGGGTGGCGGAACACTGAAGCTTTCTTT
TRBJ2-4 | TRBV7-2 | . | . | CASSQGKGKNIQYF | TGTGCCAGCAGCCAGGGGAAGGGCAAAAACATTCAGTACTTC
TRBJ2-7 | TRBV6-2/TRBV6-3 | . | . | CASRRNYSSRQYF | TGTGCCAGCAGGAGAAACTACTCGTCGCGACAGTACTTC
TRBJ2-7 | TRBV12-3/TRBV12-4 | TRBD1 | . | CASINGQGRYNEQYF | TGTGCCAGCATCAACGGACAGGGGAGGTACAATGAGCAGTACTTC
TRBJ2-7 | TRBV3-1 | . | . | CASSQRMSYEQYF | TGTGCCAGCAGCCAAAGGATGTCCTACGAGCAGTACTTC
TRBJ2-3 | TRBV7-2 | . | few | CASSPRMGGSTDTQYF | TGTGCCAGCAGCCCGAGGATGGGAGGCAGCACAGATACGCAGTATTTT
TRBJ2-1 | TRBV12-3/TRBV12-4 | . | . | CASSFRRYNEQFF | TGTGCCAGCAGTTTTAGGCGGTACAATGAGCAGTTCTTC
TRBJ2-1 | TRBV4-1 | . | few | CASSQDLPVPLNEQFF | TGCGCCAGCAGCCAAGATCTTCCCGTTCCCCTCAATGAGCAGTTCTTC
TRBJ1-4 | TRBV6-5 | . | few | CASSYSIQGDEKLFF | TGTGCCAGCAGTTACTCGATACAGGGCGATGAAAAACTGTTTTTT
TRBJ2-4 | TRBV27 | . | few | CASSFGHGLQYF | TGTGCCAGCAGTTTTGGACACGGCCTTCAGTACTTC
TRBJ2-1 | TRBV4-3 | TRBD2 | . | CASSRLAGAVNNEQFF | TGCGCCAGCAGCCGACTAGCGGGGGCAGTAAACAATGAGCAGTTCTTC
TRBJ2-3 | TRBV28 | TRBD2 | . | CASSLGGRVLGTQYF | TGTGCCAGCAGTTTGGGCGGGAGAGTCTTGGGTACGCAGTATTTT
TRBJ1-1 | TRBV20-1 | TRBD1 | . | CSANPRTGGTEAFF | TGCAGTGCCAACCCTAGAACAGGGGGCACTGAAGCTTTCTTT
TRBJ2-3 | TRBV24-1 | . | . | CATSEATAGTDTQYF | TGTGCCACCAGTGAGGCAACCGCAGGGACAGATACGCAGTATTTT